The clone carrying this T cell receptor beta chain has a count of ten or more. Its antigen is undetermined. This sample was included in a study of response to subunit inactivated influenza vaccine. Study results and caveats: Authors suggested few new T cells are recruited by each seasonal influenza vaccination.

Using its own MiXCR run on the RT-PCR reads, TCRdb lists one record per CDR3 protein. Of a few hundred thousand distinct CDR3 sequences listed, roughly 7.6% are singletons. This CDR3 comprises 16 residues. Per the germline V gene, CDR1 is LGHNA and CDR2 is YNFKEQ. The germline V and J ends were trimmed by 0 bases and 3 bases, with 11 bases remaining between them. J is TRBJ2-2 and V is TRBV4-2; possibly TRBD1 or TRBD2 for D (5 bases each). The receptor was derived from a man in his fifties or sixties who received an inactivated influenza vaccine. The material sequenced was PBMCs from blood, taken 23 to 25 months after vaccination. The CDR3 DNA reads TGTGCCAGCAGCCAAGAGGGGGTCCAGTACACCGGGGAGCTGTTTTTT. Residues: CASSQEGVQYTGELFF.